This entry concerns a single T cell receptor (beta chain). In the original workflow: By means of reference gene primer amplification, nucleated cell counts were estimated. Here immunoSEQ multiplex PCR was the method, and the copy in TCRdb shows in-frame clones only, minus some. D and trimming were read from the DNA, whereas the V and J calls and clone size are those reported in that table. Of approximately 180,000 clones listed, over 60% are singletons. CDR3 size: 15 residues. The V gene end was trimmed by 2 bases and the J gene end by 1 base; junction bases not matched to a gene: 4. CDR1 is WSHSY, CDR2 SAAADI, per germline. The sample comes from a study of blood T cell repertoires in COVID-19. Overall study: Some COVID-19 samples were acute and others convalescent; all came from the United States, Italy and Spain.

This TCR came from a woman in her 70s with acute or convalescent COVID-19. V and J are TRBV10-2 and TRBJ1-1, with 7 nucleotides matching TRBD1. The sequenced material came from peripheral blood. The CDR3 here is CASSEPGQPNTEAFF. CDR3 coding DNA: TGCGCCAGCAGTGAGCCGGGACAGCCGAACACTGAAGCTTTCTTT.